This T cell receptor (beta chain) stems from a study of cytomegalovirus exposure and HLA in healthy donors. The sample holds a few counts of this clone. As yet, its antigen is unknown. Study observations and caveats: CMV serostatus stood as the only immune exposure information on hand.

PCR amplification relied on 60 Vbeta primers (plus 13 Jbeta primers). Using immunoSEQ multiplex PCR, the repertoire was profiled, and TCRdb retains in-frame clones only, with some absent. Here the sample spans over 85,000 clones, 77% being singletons. This CDR3 is 16 amino acids long. Germline CDR1 ENHRY, CDR2 SYGVKD. J gave up 6 bases and V 6 bases, and 15 bases lay outside the gene matches. What was sequenced was PBMCs. The receptor's source is a male donor in good health and CMV-seropositive. This rearrangement joins TRBV10-3 to TRBJ2-7; the match to TRBD2 covers 9 bases. In DNA form, the CDR3 reads TGTGCCATCAGCCCCAACGACGCGGGAGGGCCCCGCGAGCAGTACTTC. It translates to CAISPNDAGGPREQYF.